The rows below give T cell receptor beta chains drawn from one sample of a study of regulatory T cells in long-lasting Graves disease. TCRdb processed the multiplex PCR reads anew with MiXCR; each CDR3 protein has one entry. The table lists fewer than 550,000 distinct CDR3 sequences, about 22% of them singletons. The specimen was peripheral blood mononuclear cells (PBMCs), collected when the disease was refractory, from a patient treated with antithyroid drugs. These TCRs come from a female donor with Graves disease. The CDR3 runs from the conserved cysteine through the conserved F or W. Fields, in order: D gene, clone size, J gene, V gene, CDR3 DNA, CDR3 protein. The D gene is left open where the match is weak. Clone size is not always given. Where it is, it says once, few, many or a class for expanded clones.

- | many | TRBJ1-2 | TRBV2 | TGTGCCAGCAGTAATACAGCAACTAACTATGGCTACACCTTC | CASSNTATNYGYTF
- | few | TRBJ1-2 | TRBV4-1 | TGCGCCAGCAGCCAAGATCGTCAGCTTGGCTACACCTTC | CASSQDRQLGYTF
- | few | TRBJ2-5 | TRBV4-1 | TGCGCCAGCAGCCAAGATGGGCGAACAGAAGAGACCCAGTACTTC | CASSQDGRTEETQYF
- | few | TRBJ2-7 | TRBV7-9 | TGTGCCAGCAGCCCCCCGGACAGAACCTACGAGCAGTACTTC | CASSPPDRTYEQYF
- | many | TRBJ1-6 | TRBV27 | TGTGCCAGCAGCCCCGGGGGGGGGCCACCCCTCCACTTT | CASSPGGGPPLHF
- | many | TRBJ1-5 | TRBV5-1 | TGCGCCAGCAGCCCCGGCGGGATCAATCAGCCCCAGCATTTT | CASSPGGINQPQHF
- | few | TRBJ1-6 | TRBV10-3 | TGTGCCAGCAGTTACTCCGCATCGCCGGGGAGCTCCTATAATTCACCCCTCCACTTT | CASSYSASPGSSYNSPLHF
- | many | TRBJ1-6 | TRBV6-1 | TGTGCCAGCACCGATAATTCACCCCTCCACTTT | CASTDNSPLHF
- | few | TRBJ1-6 | TRBV7-2 | TGTGCCAGCAGCCCCATTTTGGCCCATAATTCACCCCTCCACTTT | CASSPILAHNSPLHF
TRBD1 | many | TRBJ1-5 | TRBV28 | TGTGCCAGCCGAACGACGGACAGGGGGCTAAAACCGCCCCAGCATTTT | CASRTTDRGLKPPQHF
TRBD1 | many | TRBJ1-5 | TRBV28 | TGTGCCAGCAGTTCGTCACAGGGGGCGAGCAATCAGCCCCAGCATTTT | CASSSSQGASNQPQHF
- | - | TRBJ1-6 | TRBV30 | TGTGCCTGGAGTGCGGCCCCCCGGTCGGGTAATTCACCCCTCCACTTT | CAWSAAPRSGNSPLHF
- | few | TRBJ2-7 | TRBV6-9 | TGTGCCAGCAGTTACTCAGGCAGGCTGGGGGCTTACGAGCAGTACTTC | CASSYSGRLGAYEQYF
- | many | TRBJ2-7 | TRBV6-2/TRBV6-3 | TGTGCCAGCAGTTACGGGGCGACCTACGAGCAGTACTTC | CASSYGATYEQYF
- | many | TRBJ1-4 | TRBV28 | TGTGCCAGCAGTTCAATTGCTAATGAAAAACTGTTTTTT | CASSSIANEKLFF
TRBD2 | few | TRBJ2-5 | TRBV7-9 | TGTGCCAGCAGCTTTTACCCACTAGCGGGGGTCCAAGAGACCCAGTACTTC | CASSFYPLAGVQETQYF
- | few | TRBJ2-2 | TRBV29-1 | TGCAGCGTCACCCCTCATACAGGGAACACCGGGGAGCTGTTTTTT | CSVTPHTGNTGELFF
TRBD1 | few | TRBJ2-4 | TRBV19 | TGTGCCAGTAGCCAAGACAGGGTGGAAAACATTCAGTACTTC | CASSQDRVENIQYF
- | many | TRBJ2-7 | TRBV6-1 | TGTGCCAGCAGTGCCGCTTACGAGCAGTACTTC | CASSAAYEQYF
- | many | TRBJ1-6 | TRBV7-8 | TGTGCCAGCAGCTTAGGCGCAGGAGATAATTCACCCCTCCACTTT | CASSLGAGDNSPLHF
- | many | TRBJ2-5 | TRBV12-3/TRBV12-4 | TGTGCCAGCAGTTTTGGCATACTCCAAGAGACCCAGTACTTC | CASSFGILQETQYF
- | many | TRBJ1-2 | TRBV25-1 | TGTGCCAGCAGTCGCAGTTTTAACTATGGCTACACCTTC | CASSRSFNYGYTF
- | few | TRBJ1-3 | TRBV5-5 | TGTGCCAGCAGCCAATCCGCGGGTAGTGGAAACACCATATATTTT | CASSQSAGSGNTIYF
- | - | TRBJ1-2 | TRBV6-2/TRBV6-3 | TGTGCCAGCAGTTACTCGTCGGGAGACTATGGCTACACCTTC | CASSYSSGDYGYTF
- | - | TRBJ1-5 | TRBV19 | TGTGCCAGTAGTATCGGGTACGAGGGGGGGGACCCCAATCAGCCCCAGCATTTT | CASSIGYEGGDPNQPQHF
- | few | TRBJ1-1 | TRBV12-3/TRBV12-4 | TGTGCCAGCAGTCCCGGACCGGGAGGTGGGAACACTGGAGCTTTCTTT | CASSPGPGGGNTGAFF
TRBD1 | - | TRBJ1-1 | TRBV20-1 | TGCAGTGCTCCACGACAGGGGGCGGAGAGGGAAGCTTTCTTT | CSAPRQGAEREAFF
- | - | TRBJ2-7 | TRBV19 | TGTGCCAGTAGTATAGCAAGCCACGCGGCAGTATCCTACGAGCAGTACTTC | CASSIASHAAVSYEQYF
TRBD1 | many | TRBJ1-1 | TRBV28 | TGTGCCAGCAGTTTATGGGCAGGGGGCCGTGCCTTGAACACTGAAGCTTTCTTT | CASSLWAGGRALNTEAFF
- | many | TRBJ1-2 | TRBV28 | TGTGCCAGCAGATCCCAAAGGGGGTACTATGGCTACACCTTC | CASRSQRGYYGYTF
- | many | TRBJ1-2 | TRBV11-2 | TGTGCCAGCAGCTCGACAGTATTTGGCTACACCTTC | CASSSTVFGYTF
TRBD2 | few | TRBJ2-7 | TRBV7-9 | TGTGCCAGCAGCCTAACAGATCGGACTAGATCCCCCCTCGAGCAGTACTTC | CASSLTDRTRSPLEQYF
- | few | TRBJ2-7 | TRBV5-1 | TGCGCCAGCAGCCCGTCGGCGGGCACGATATCCTACGAGCAGTACTTC | CASSPSAGTISYEQYF
- | - | TRBJ2-7 | TRBV19 | TGTGCCAGTAGCAACCTTGGGGTGATCTACGAGCAGTACTTC | CASSNLGVIYEQYF
- | few | TRBJ1-3 | TRBV20-1 | TGCAGTGCTAGTTCCGGGCAGGCGAGAGGAAACACCATATATTTT | CSASSGQARGNTIYF
TRBD2 | - | TRBJ2-7 | TRBV29-1 | TGCAGCGTTGAAGTCGGGGGGTGGGAGCAGTACTTC | CSVEVGGWEQYF
- | - | TRBJ1-1 | TRBV5-6 | TGTGCCAGCAGCTTCCCAACTTTTGGCAGAGACACTGAAGCTTTCTTT | CASSFPTFGRDTEAFF
- | many | TRBJ1-5 | TRBV28 | TGTGCCAGCAGAAGGCCGGGGGGCAATCAGCCCCAGCATTTT | CASRRPGGNQPQHF
TRBD2 | few | TRBJ2-7 | TRBV9 | TGTGCCAGCAGCGGCGTAGCGGGAGTCGCCCACGAGCAGTACTTC | CASSGVAGVAHEQYF
TRBD2 | - | TRBJ2-1 | TRBV2 | TGTGCCAGCAGTGGCTGGCCCGGGACTAGATACAATGAGCAGTTCTTC | CASSGWPGTRYNEQFF
TRBD1 | few | TRBJ2-7 | TRBV29-1 | TGCAGCGTTGAAAAGAAGGGGGCACCCTACGAGCAGTACTTC | CSVEKKGAPYEQYF
- | few | TRBJ2-3 | TRBV30 | TGTGCCTGGAGTGGCCTTGCTAGCACAGATACGCAGTATTTT | CAWSGLASTDTQYF
TRBD1 | few | TRBJ2-3 | TRBV6-1 | TGTGCCAGCAGCACAGGGGTGGCAGATACGCAGTATTTT | CASSTGVADTQYF
TRBD2 | few | TRBJ2-5 | TRBV5-4 | TGTGCCAGCAGCTTGGAGTTAGCGGGAGTAGGTGAGACCCAGTACTTC | CASSLELAGVGETQYF
- | many | TRBJ1-4 | TRBV10-3 | TGTGCCATCAGTGACGGTACAGGGCATAATGAAAAACTGTTTTTT | CAISDGTGHNEKLFF
- | many | TRBJ1-2 | TRBV12-3/TRBV12-4 | TGTGCCAGCAGTTATGGACAGCTTGGCTACACCTTC | CASSYGQLGYTF
- | - | TRBJ1-3 | TRBV5-5 | TGTGCCAGCAGCTTGGAGCACTCTGGAAACACCATATATTTT | CASSLEHSGNTIYF
- | few | TRBJ2-2 | TRBV24-1 | TGTGCCACCAGTGATTATGTCGGCGCGAACACCGGGGAGCTGTTTTTT | CATSDYVGANTGELFF
- | many | TRBJ2-4 | TRBV25-1 | TGTGCCAGCAGTGAATCCGCAGCCAAGTTAGCCAAAAACATTCAGTACTTC | CASSESAAKLAKNIQYF
TRBD1 | few | TRBJ1-1 | TRBV19 | TGTGCCAGTAGTCACAGGGACAGGGGGCTGGTTGGCACTGAAGCTTTCTTT | CASSHRDRGLVGTEAFF
- | many | TRBJ2-2 | TRBV28 | TGTGCCAGCAGTTTGCACGGGACAACGAACACCGGGGAGCTGTTTTTT | CASSLHGTTNTGELFF
TRBD1 | few | TRBJ1-2 | TRBV3-1 | TGTGCCAGCAGCCAAGAAGGGGGCCGGGGCGGCTACACCTTC | CASSQEGGRGGYTF
- | few | TRBJ2-5 | TRBV28 | TGTGCCAGCACCCAACAGGGTTCGGGGGAGACCCAGTACTTC | CASTQQGSGETQYF
- | - | TRBJ2-3 | TRBV6-5 | TGTGCCAGCAGTTTCTCTCCCACGGGCAGCCCAGGCGATACGCAGTATTTT | CASSFSPTGSPGDTQYF